This section outlines one TCR beta chain sequence together with its context. What it recognizes is unknown. The V end lost 4 bases, the J end lost 0 bases, and 4 bases lay between the germline ends. Germline CDR1 and CDR2: WNHNN and SYGVQD (reference sequence). The CDR3 loop spans 14 amino acids. This entry is derived from a study of shared clonotypes between healthy human individuals. Findings and caveats of the study: Clonotype sharing across donors was expected to vary with sequencing depth. In general, naive subsets displayed greater estimated richness than memory subsets did.

Replicate PCRs for sorted subsets used approximately 220 ng DNA; this equaled 25,000 to 35,000 T cell genomes. Original methodology: Filtering was not the same, since immunoSEQ gave junction-only sequences without quality scores. The protocol was immunoSEQ multiplex PCR, while the TCRdb copy is restricted to in-frame clones and leaves out a portion. V and J calls and clone size follow that table, whereas D and trimming were derived from the DNA. The sample consists of more than 400,000 clones, about 96% of them appearing once. The receptor was isolated from a woman between 25 and 40 years old in good health. The chain combines TRBV10-1 with TRBJ2-6; D is undetermined. The sequenced sample was naive CD4+ T cells sorted from blood. This sample's subset: CD45RA+ positively selected. CDR3 coding DNA: TGCGCCAGCAGTGGGCCCTCTGGGGCCAACGTCCTGACTTTC. This codes for CASSGPSGANVLTF.